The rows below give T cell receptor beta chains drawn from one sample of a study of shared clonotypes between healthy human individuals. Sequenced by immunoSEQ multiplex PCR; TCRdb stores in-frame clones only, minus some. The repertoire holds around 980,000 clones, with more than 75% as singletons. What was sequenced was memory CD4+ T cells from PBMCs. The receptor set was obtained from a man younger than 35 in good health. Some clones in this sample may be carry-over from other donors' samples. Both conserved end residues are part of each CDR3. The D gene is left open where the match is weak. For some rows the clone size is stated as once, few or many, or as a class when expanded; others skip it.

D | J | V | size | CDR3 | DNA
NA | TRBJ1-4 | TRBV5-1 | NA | CASSRDPIGEEKLFF | TGCGCCAGCAGCAGAGACCCAATAGGAGAAGAAAAACTGTTTTTT
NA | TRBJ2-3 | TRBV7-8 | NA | CASSLVESGHLYF | TGTGCCAGCAGCTTAGTTGAGTCGGGACACCTTTATTTT
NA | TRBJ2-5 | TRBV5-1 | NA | CASSLAEPGRTYQETQYF | TGCGCCAGCAGCTTGGCGGAGCCGGGACGGACGTACCAAGAGACCCAGTACTTC
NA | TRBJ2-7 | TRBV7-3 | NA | CASSLAGQTSYEQYF | TGTGCCAGCAGCTTAGCCGGCCAGACCTCCTACGAGCAGTACTTC
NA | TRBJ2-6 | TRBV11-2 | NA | CASRPSGANVLTF | TGTGCCAGCAGGCCCTCCGGGGCCAACGTCCTGACTTTC
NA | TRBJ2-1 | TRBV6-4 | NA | CASSESPEIEQFF | TGTGCCAGCAGTGAATCACCGGAGATTGAGCAGTTCTTC
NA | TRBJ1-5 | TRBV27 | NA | CASREGGARFIGNQPQHF | TGTGCCAGTAGAGAGGGCGGGGCGCGTTTCATAGGCAATCAGCCCCAGCATTTT
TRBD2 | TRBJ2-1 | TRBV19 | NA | CASSKTSGRWSATYNEQFF | TGTGCCAGTAGCAAGACTAGCGGCCGGTGGTCGGCAACCTACAATGAGCAGTTCTTC
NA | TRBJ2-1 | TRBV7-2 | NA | CASSRGGEPYNEQFF | TGTGCCAGCAGCCGTGGCGGTGAGCCCTACAATGAGCAGTTCTTC
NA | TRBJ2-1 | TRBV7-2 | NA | CASSLLNGNEQFF | TGTGCCAGCAGCTTATTAAATGGCAATGAGCAGTTCTTC
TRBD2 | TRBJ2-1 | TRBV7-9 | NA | CASSFMIAGGLNEQFF | TGTGCCAGCAGCTTTATGATAGCGGGAGGTTTGAATGAGCAGTTCTTC
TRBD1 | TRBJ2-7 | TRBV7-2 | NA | CASSRDRGLAYEQYF | TGTGCCAGCAGCCGGGACAGGGGGCTCGCCTACGAGCAGTACTTC
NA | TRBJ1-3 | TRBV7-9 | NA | CASTTPGGGSGNTIYF | TGTGCCAGCACCACACCCGGAGGAGGGTCTGGAAACACCATATATTTT
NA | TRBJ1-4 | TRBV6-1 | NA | CASSDGRGNEKLFF | TGTGCCAGCAGTGATGGGAGGGGGAATGAAAAACTGTTTTTT
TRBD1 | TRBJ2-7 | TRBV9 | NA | CASSPRDRASYEQYF | TGTGCCAGCAGCCCGAGGGACAGGGCATCCTACGAGCAGTACTTC
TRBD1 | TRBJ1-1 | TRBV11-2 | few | CASSLNRGLTEAFF | TGTGCCAGCAGCTTAAACAGGGGGCTCACTGAAGCTTTCTTT
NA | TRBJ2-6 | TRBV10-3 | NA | CAISESRYSGANVLTF | TGTGCCATCAGTGAGTCACGCTACTCTGGGGCCAACGTCCTGACTTTC
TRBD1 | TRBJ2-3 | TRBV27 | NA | CASSTVRGDTQYF | TGTGCCAGCAGTACCGTCAGGGGGGATACGCAGTATTTT
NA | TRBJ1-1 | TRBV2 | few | CASSGEMNTEAFF | TGTGCCAGCTCAGGGGAAATGAACACTGAAGCTTTCTTT
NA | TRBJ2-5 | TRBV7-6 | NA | CASSLAFGFQETQYF | TGTGCCAGCAGCTTAGCTTTCGGGTTTCAAGAGACCCAGTACTTC
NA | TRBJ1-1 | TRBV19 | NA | CASSFPPGGGTEAFF | TGTGCCAGTAGTTTCCCTCCGGGGGGGGGAACTGAAGCTTTCTTT
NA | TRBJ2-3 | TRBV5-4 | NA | CASSSKTGFTDTQYF | TGTGCCAGCAGCTCTAAGACAGGATTCACAGATACGCAGTATTTT
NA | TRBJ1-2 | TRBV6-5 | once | CASSYRKGNGYTF | TGTGCCAGCAGTTACCGGAAGGGGAACGGCTACACCTTC
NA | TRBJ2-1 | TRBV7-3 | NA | CASSLIGGAVSYNEQFF | TGTGCCAGCAGCTTAATAGGAGGGGCGGTAAGCTACAATGAGCAGTTCTTC